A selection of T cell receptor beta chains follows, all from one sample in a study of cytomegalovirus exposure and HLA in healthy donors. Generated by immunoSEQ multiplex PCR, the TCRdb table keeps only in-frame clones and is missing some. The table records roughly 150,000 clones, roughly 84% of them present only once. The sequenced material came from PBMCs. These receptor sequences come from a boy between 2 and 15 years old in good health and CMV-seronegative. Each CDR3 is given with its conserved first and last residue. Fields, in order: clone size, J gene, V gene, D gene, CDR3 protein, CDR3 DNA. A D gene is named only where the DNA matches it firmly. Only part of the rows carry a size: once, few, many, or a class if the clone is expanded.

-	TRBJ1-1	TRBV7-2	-	CASSLDVKNTEAFF	TGTGCCAGCAGCTTAGATGTCAAGAACACTGAAGCTTTCTTT
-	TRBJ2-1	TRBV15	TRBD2	CATSRGPAGGHNEQFF	TGTGCCACCAGCAGAGGTCCAGCGGGGGGTCACAATGAGCAGTTCTTC
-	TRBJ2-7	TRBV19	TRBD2	CASSDYSGTRSYEQYF	TGTGCCAGTAGTGACTATAGCGGGACTAGGAGCTACGAGCAGTACTTC
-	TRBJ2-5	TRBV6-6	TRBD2	CASKSSGSPPGETQYF	TGTGCCAGCAAATCTAGCGGGAGCCCCCCGGGCGAGACCCAGTACTTC
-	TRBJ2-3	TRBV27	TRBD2	CASSLGLAGLTDTQYF	TGTGCCAGCAGTTTAGGACTAGCGGGGCTCACAGATACGCAGTATTTT
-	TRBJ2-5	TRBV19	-	CASSPRGPETQYF	TGTGCCAGTAGTCCCAGGGGACCGGAGACCCAGTACTTC
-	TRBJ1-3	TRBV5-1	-	CASSSAGPGNTIYF	TGCGCCAGCAGCTCGGCGGGACCTGGAAACACCATATATTTT
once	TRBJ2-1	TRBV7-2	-	CASSSRRAPMYNEQFF	TGTGCCAGCAGCTCCCGCCGAGCCCCAATGTACAATGAGCAGTTCTTC
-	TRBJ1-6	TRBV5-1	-	CASSDGFNSPLHF	TGCGCCAGCTCCGACGGGTTCAATTCACCCCTCCACTTT
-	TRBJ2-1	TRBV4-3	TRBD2	CASSPGLASVNEQFF	TGCGCCAGCAGCCCGGGACTAGCGTCGGTCAATGAGCAGTTCTTC
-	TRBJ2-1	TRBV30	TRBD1	CASPGQGAYNEQFF	TGTGCCTCTCCGGGACAGGGGGCTTACAATGAGCAGTTCTTC
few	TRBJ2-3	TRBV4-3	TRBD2	CASSQGGSGSGADTQYF	TGCGCCAGCAGCCAAGGCGGAAGCGGGAGCGGGGCAGATACGCAGTATTTT
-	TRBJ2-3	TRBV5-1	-	CASSLGTVTDTQYF	TGCGCCAGCAGCTTGGGTACTGTAACAGATACGCAGTATTTT
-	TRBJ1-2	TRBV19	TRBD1	CASSILGQENYGYTF	TGTGCCAGTAGTATCCTCGGACAGGAGAACTATGGCTACACCTTC
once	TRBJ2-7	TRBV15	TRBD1	CATSSPGTGSHEQYF	TGTGCCACCAGCAGCCCCGGGACAGGGTCCCACGAGCAGTACTTC
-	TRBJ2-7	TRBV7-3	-	CASSLDSNYEQYF	TGTGCCAGCAGTCTGGACTCAAACTACGAGCAGTACTTC
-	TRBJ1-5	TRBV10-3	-	CAISEPEGGSAQPQHF	TGTGCCATCAGTGAGCCCGAGGGAGGGAGCGCTCAGCCCCAGCATTTT
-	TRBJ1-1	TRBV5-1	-	CASSIQGFNTEAFF	TGCGCCAGCTCGATCCAGGGTTTTAACACTGAAGCTTTCTTT
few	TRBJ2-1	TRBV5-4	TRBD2	CASSLPGLAGGYEQFF	TGTGCCAGCAGCTTGCCTGGACTAGCGGGAGGATATGAGCAGTTCTTC
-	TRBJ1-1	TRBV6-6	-	CASTRSVNTEAFF	TGTGCCAGCACCCGGTCGGTAAACACTGAAGCTTTCTTT
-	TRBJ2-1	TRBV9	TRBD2	CASSASSGSSYNEQFF	TGTGCCAGCAGCGCCTCTAGCGGGTCTTCCTACAATGAGCAGTTCTTC
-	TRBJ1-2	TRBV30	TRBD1	CAWDGTGPGTAYGYTF	TGTGCCTGGGACGGGACAGGGCCAGGGACAGCCTATGGCTACACCTTC
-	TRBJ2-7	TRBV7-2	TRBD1	CASSLEGQGTSEQYF	TGTGCCAGCTCCTTAGAGGGACAGGGAACGAGCGAGCAGTACTTC
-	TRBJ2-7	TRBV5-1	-	CASSPRGISYEQYF	TGCGCCAGCAGCCCGAGGGGGATATCCTACGAGCAGTACTTC
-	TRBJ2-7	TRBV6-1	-	CASSTYLYEQYF	TGTGCCAGCAGTACTTATCTATACGAGCAGTACTTC
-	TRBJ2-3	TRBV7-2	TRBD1	CASSRDRGEDTQYF	TGTGCCAGCAGCAGGGACAGGGGGGAGGATACGCAGTATTTT
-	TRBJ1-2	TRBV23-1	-	CASSQSVGDYGYTF	TGCGCCAGCAGTCAATCAGTAGGGGACTATGGCTACACCTTC
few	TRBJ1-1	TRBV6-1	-	CAAGAGGNTEAFF	TGTGCCGCGGGGGCGGGCGGGAACACTGAAGCTTTCTTT
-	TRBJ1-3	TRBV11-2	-	CASSPARGGNTIYF	TGTGCCAGCAGCCCAGCGCGGGGTGGAAACACCATATATTTT
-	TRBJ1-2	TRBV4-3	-	CASSQEGVRPEDGYGYTF	TGCGCCAGCAGCCAAGAAGGAGTAAGGCCCGAGGATGGCTATGGCTACACCTTC
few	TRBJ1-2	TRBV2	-	CASSVDVGPTF	TGTGCCAGCAGTGTGGATGTGGGGCCGACCTTC
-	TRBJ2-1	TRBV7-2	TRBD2	CASSLDGRGVIGPYNEQFF	TGTGCCAGCAGCTTAGATGGGCGGGGGGTTATTGGGCCCTACAATGAGCAGTTCTTC
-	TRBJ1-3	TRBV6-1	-	CASSTISRTRDTIYF	TGTGCCAGCAGTACCATTTCGAGGACAAGGGACACCATATATTTT
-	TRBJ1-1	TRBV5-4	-	CASSPGFMNTEAFF	TGTGCCAGCAGCCCGGGATTCATGAACACTGAAGCTTTCTTT
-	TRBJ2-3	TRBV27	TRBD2	CASSLGLAGNLHKPATDTQYF	TGTGCCAGCAGTTTAGGACTAGCGGGAAACCTCCATAAGCCCGCCACAGATACGCAGTATTTT
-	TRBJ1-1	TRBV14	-	CASSQGVTRGTEAFF	TGTGCCAGCAGCCAAGGAGTAACCAGGGGCACTGAAGCTTTCTTT
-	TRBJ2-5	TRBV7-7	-	CASRPQGTGETQYF	TGTGCTAGCAGACCCCAGGGAACGGGAGAGACCCAGTACTTC
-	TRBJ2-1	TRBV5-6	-	CASSFGGSGNEQFF	TGTGCCAGCAGCTTTGGCGGGTCCGGCAATGAGCAGTTCTTC
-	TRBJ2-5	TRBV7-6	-	CASSLNRADSQETQYF	TGTGCCAGCAGCTTAAACCGGGCGGACTCTCAAGAGACCCAGTACTTC
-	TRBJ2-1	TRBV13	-	CASSSPRQSSYNEQFF	TGTGCCAGCAGCTCCCCTCGACAGAGCTCCTACAATGAGCAGTTCTTC
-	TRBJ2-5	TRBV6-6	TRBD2	CASSLSGRYQETQYF	TGTGCCAGCAGTCTTAGCGGGCGCTACCAAGAGACCCAGTACTTC
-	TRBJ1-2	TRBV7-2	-	CASSFDSHYGYTF	TGTGCCAGCAGCTTTGACAGTCACTATGGCTACACCTTC
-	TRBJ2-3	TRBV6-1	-	CASSPRLPDTQYF	TGTGCCAGCAGCCCCCGACTCCCAGATACGCAGTATTTT
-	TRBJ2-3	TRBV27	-	CASRLAGTSTDTQYF	TGTGCCAGCAGACTCGCCGGGACTAGCACAGATACGCAGTATTTT
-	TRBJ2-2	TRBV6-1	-	CASTPRGLAGELFF	TGTGCCAGCACCCCAAGAGGGTTAGCCGGGGAGCTGTTTTTT
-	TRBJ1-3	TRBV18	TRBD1	CASSPETGSFGNTIYF	TGTGCCAGCTCACCAGAGACAGGGTCATTTGGAAACACCATATATTTT
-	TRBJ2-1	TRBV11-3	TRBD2	CASSGLAGGQYNEQFF	TGTGCCAGCAGCGGACTAGCGGGAGGGCAATACAATGAGCAGTTCTTC
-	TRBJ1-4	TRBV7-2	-	CASSGGRGEKLFF	TGTGCCAGCAGCGGAGGTCGGGGTGAAAAACTGTTTTTT
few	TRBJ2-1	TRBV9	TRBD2	CASSETARLAGGPREQFF	TGTGCCAGCAGCGAAACCGCCAGACTAGCGGGGGGGCCACGTGAGCAGTTCTTC
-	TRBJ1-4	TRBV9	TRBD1	CASSPTGQPNEKLFF	TGTGCCAGCAGCCCGACGGGACAGCCGAATGAAAAACTGTTTTTT
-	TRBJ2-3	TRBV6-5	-	CASSWGETTDTQYF	TGTGCCAGCAGTTGGGGGGAGACCACAGATACGCAGTATTTT
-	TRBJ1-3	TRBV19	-	CASSIDANRASSGNTIYF	TGTGCCAGTAGTATAGATGCAAACAGGGCCTCCTCTGGAAACACCATATATTTT
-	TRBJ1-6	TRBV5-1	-	CASSLYGVGSPLHF	TGCGCCAGCAGCTTGTATGGAGTCGGTTCACCCCTCCACTTT
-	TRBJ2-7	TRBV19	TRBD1	CASSADRAYEQYF	TGTGCCAGTAGTGCGGACAGGGCCTACGAGCAGTACTTC
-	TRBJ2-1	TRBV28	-	CASSSRDSNNEQFF	TGTGCCAGCAGCTCACGGGACTCCAACAATGAGCAGTTCTTC